Listed here are 2 T cell receptor beta chains from one sample, sequenced in a study of memory CD4+ T cells and cytomegalovirus serostatus. Using immunoSEQ multiplex PCR, the repertoire was profiled, and TCRdb retains in-frame clones only, with some absent. The data contain tens of thousands of clones, less than 85% of them singletons. Single viable CD3+CD4+CD8-CD45RO+ cells were sorted as the memory CD4+ T cells. Sequencing used memory CD4+ T cells from blood. These receptors all stem from an adult in good health and CMV-seronegative.

This CDR3 reads CASSSSGGTEAFF. The CDR3 DNA reads TGTGCCAGCAGCTCTTCGGGGGGGACTGAAGCTTTCTTT. The chain couples TRBV7-9 to TRBJ1-1; a possible D gene is TRBD1 (5 bases). Trimming stripped 4 bases from V and 5 bases from J, with 11 bases between. This CDR3 region has 13 residues. Germline CDR1 is SEHNR and CDR2 is FQNEAQ (reference sequence).

The J gene is TRBJ2-5, the V gene TRBV18, with TRBD1 matching over 8 bases. The DNA end favors TRBJ2-7, so the J call may be wrong. The CDR3 has 15 residues. In germline, CDR1 is KGHSH, CDR2 LQKENI. The CDR3 DNA reads TGTGCCAGCTCACCGGGGCAGGGGGCCTTCTACGAGCAGTACTTC. As protein: CASSPGQGAFYEQYF.